The present TCR beta chain was sequenced within a study of shared clonotypes between healthy human individuals. The germline gives CDR1 LNHNV, CDR2 YYDKDF (reference sequence). This CDR3 is built from 13 residues. Trimming pared 0 bases from V and 12 bases from J, leaving 11 bases between. This table comes from immunoSEQ multiplex PCR, and its TCRdb copy is limited to in-frame clones, with some not included. The sample consists of about 2.4 million clones, just over 90% of them appearing once. What was sequenced was naive CD4+ T cells sorted from blood. Documented subset: CD45RA+ positively selected. The receptor was derived from a man younger than 35 in good health. This chain links TRBV15 with TRBJ1-4; D gene ambiguous. In DNA, the CDR3 is TGTGCCACCAGCAGAGATAGGTGGAGGGAACTGTTTTTT. It is translated as CATSRDRWRELFF. Variable domain in full (rest from reference TRBV15 and TRBJ1-4): DAMVIQNPRYQVTQFGKPVTLSCSQTLNHNVMYWYQQKSSQAPKLLFHYYDKDFNNEADTPDNFQSRRPNTSFCFLDIRSPGLGDTAMYLCATSRDRWRELFFGSGTQLSVL.